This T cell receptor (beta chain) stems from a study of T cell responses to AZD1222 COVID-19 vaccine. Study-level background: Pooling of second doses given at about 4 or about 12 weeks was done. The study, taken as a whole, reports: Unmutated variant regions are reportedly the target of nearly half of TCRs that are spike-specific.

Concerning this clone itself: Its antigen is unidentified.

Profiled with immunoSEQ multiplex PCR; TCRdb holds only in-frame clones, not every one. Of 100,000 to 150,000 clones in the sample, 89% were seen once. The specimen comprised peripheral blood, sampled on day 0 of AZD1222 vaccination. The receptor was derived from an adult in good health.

CDR3 DNA: TGTGCCAGCAGCCGGGGTGCGGGAAACACCGGGGAGCTGTTTTTT. Translation gives CASSRGAGNTGELFF. The V and J genes are TRBV11-3 and TRBJ2-2; possibly TRBD2 for D (6 bases). Trimming shortened V by 5 bases and J by 2 bases, and 12 bases separated the two germline ends. Germline values: CDR1 SGHNT, CDR2 YENEEA. This CDR3 contains 15 residues. The variable domain in full, with the rest retrieved from reference TRBV11-3 and TRBJ2-2, is EAGVVQSPRYKIIEKKQPVAFWCNPISGHNTLYWYLQNLGQGPELLIRYENEEAVDDSQLPKDRFSAERLKGVDSTLKIQPAELGDSAVYLCASSRGAGNTGELFFGEGSRLTVL.